This T cell receptor (beta chain) was sequenced in a study of shared clonotypes between healthy human individuals. Overall study results and limits: Sorted-subset samples were not fully sequenced, rarefaction indicated.

Germline V gene data show CDR1 as WNHNN and CDR2 as SYGVQD (reference sequence). Trimming at V came to 2 bases and at J to 6 bases, leaving 3 bases not matched to a gene. The CDR3 runs 14 residues. A remark on this clone: The target antigen is unknown.

The table came from immunoSEQ multiplex PCR; TCRdb's copy has only in-frame clones and leaves some out. The sample carries more than 2 million clones, approximately 92% recorded once. The naive CD8 population came from CD45RO-negative cells selected for CCR7, without terminally differentiated effector memory CD45RA+ cells. The sequenced sample was naive CD8+ T cells from PBMCs. V and J are TRBV10-1 and TRBJ2-2; 7 bases match TRBD1. This sequence was found in a man between 18 and 29 years old in good health. Some clones in this sample may be carry-over from other donors' samples. CDR3 protein: CASSERGHAGELFF. The CDR3 coding sequence is TGCGCCAGCAGTGAGAGGGGGCATGCCGGGGAGCTGTTTTTT.